Here is one T cell receptor beta chain with its context. This entry is derived from a study of blood T cell repertoires in COVID-19. The ends were cut back, 5 bases at V and 0 bases at J, with 10 bases in the middle. Per the germline V gene, CDR1 is SGHTA and CDR2 is FQGNSA. The CDR3 spans 15 residues. Shortly before study entry, within 2 weeks, exposed participants had met a COVID-19 case. Original data processing: Amplification with reference gene primers provided the estimates of nucleated cell counts. Using immunoSEQ multiplex PCR, the repertoire was profiled, and TCRdb retains in-frame clones only, with some absent. V, J and clone size are those of that table, while D and trimming were read from the DNA. The table shows some 190,000 clones, with 84% occurring only once.

The rearrangement uses TRBV7-2 and TRBJ1-4, with D tentatively TRBD1 (6 bases). The sample was PBMCs or T cells enriched from blood (not recorded which). The receptor was isolated from a woman in her 30s who had been exposed to COVID-19. The CDR3 coding sequence is TGTGCCAGCAGCGCGGACAGACCAACTAATGAAAAACTGTTTTTT. This gives the protein CASSADRPTNEKLFF. The variable domain in full, with the rest retrieved from reference TRBV7-2 and TRBJ1-4, is GAGVSQSPSNKVTEKGKDVELRCDPISGHTALYWYRQSLGQGLEFLIYFQGNSAPDKSGLPSDRFSAERTGGSVSTLTIQRTQQEDSAVYLCASSADRPTNEKLFFGSGTQLSVL.